Shown below are 10 T cell receptor beta chains from a single sample sequenced in a study of cytomegalovirus exposure and HLA in healthy donors (dated by TCRdb to the late 2010s). The receptor library was made with the immunoSEQ multiplex PCR assay. For the multiplex PCR, a mixture combining 60 forward primers for TCR Vbeta segments and 13 reverse primers for TCR Jbeta segments was used. The immuneACCESS repertoire file appears here via TCRdb, limited to in-frame rearrangements. These files lack a portion of the clones; in checked studies, under half of the deficit traces to unresolved V genes, and the cause of the others is not known. The sample includes more than 150,000 clones, with 60% to 80% observed a single time. Over 12% of the sample goes to the ten largest clones. Sequenced material: PBMCs. The receptors were gathered from a man aged 50 to 60 in good health and CMV-seropositive.

This clone has just a few counts. The chain employs TRBV6-5 and TRBJ1-1, with D possibly matching TRBD1 (6 bases). CDR3 length: 14 amino acids. Trimming removed 5 bases at V and 0 bases at J, with 10 bases between. Per germline, CDR1 MNHEY and CDR2 SVGAGI. The CDR3 nucleotides read TGTGCCAGCAGTGTTGGACAGATGAACACTGAAGCTTTCTTT. Translated, it gives CASSVGQMNTEAFF.

The chain has TRBV6-1 and TRBJ1-5; a weak D match, TRBD1 (6 bases). The V end was cut by 3 bases, the J end by 1 base, with 7 bases between. Germline V CDR1 and CDR2: MNHNS, SASEGT. The CDR3 consists of 14 residues. CDR3 DNA sequence: TGTGCCAGCAGTGACGGACAGAGCAATCAGCCCCAGCATTTT. The encoded protein is CASSDGQSNQPQHF.

The genes are TRBV6-5 and TRBJ2-1; 8 nucleotides line up with TRBD2. The CDR3 runs 13 residues. The trim removed 4 bases at V and 8 bases at J, leaving 4 bases unmatched. Germline V gives CDR1 MNHEY, CDR2 SVGAGI. The DNA for the CDR3 is TGTGCCAGCAGTTGGCCGGGAGGGGATGAGCAGTTCTTC. It codes for CASSWPGGDEQFF.

This chain joins TRBV29-1 and TRBJ1-1; 10 bases align to TRBD1. The CDR3 is made up of 16 amino acids. CDR1 SQVTM and CDR2 ANQGSEA come from the germline V gene. Losses at the gene ends were 6 bases for V and 6 bases for J; bases not matched to a gene: 16. The CDR3 region is CSVAGQGGGLGAEAFF. The CDR3 DNA reads TGCAGCGTAGCAGGACAGGGGGGCGGACTAGGGGCTGAAGCTTTCTTT.

The V call is TRBV11-3, the J call TRBJ2-1; 7 bases line up with TRBD2. The length of the CDR3 is 17 residues. Trimming removed 3 bases from V and 4 bases from J; junction bases left unmatched: 12. Germline CDR1 and CDR2: SGHNT and YENEEA. The CDR3 DNA reads TGTGCCAGCAGCTTCAACAACGGGGGGAGTCTGTACAATGAGCAGTTCTTC. It is translated as CASSFNNGGSLYNEQFF.

This chain links TRBV28 with TRBJ1-2; TRBD1 might be the D (5 bases). The V end was cut by 5 bases, the J end by 3 bases, with 16 bases between. Germline-derived CDR1 and CDR2 are MDHEN and SYDVKM. The CDR3 has 15 residues. Here the CDR3 reads CASSPLDRPHYGYTF. CDR3 coding DNA: TGTGCCAGCAGTCCCCTCGACAGACCCCACTATGGCTACACCTTC.

The V gene is TRBV7-9, the J gene TRBJ1-4, with unresolved D. Germline V gives CDR1 SEHNR, CDR2 FQNEAQ (reference sequence). V gave up 0 bases and J gave up 8 bases, with 13 bases separating them. The CDR3 length is 15 residues. The CDR3 is CASSLATGYAEKLFF. In DNA, the CDR3 is TGTGCCAGCAGCTTAGCGACGGGTTATGCAGAAAAACTGTTTTTT. Filled out from reference TRBV7-9 and TRBJ1-4, the complete variable domain reads DTGVSQNPRHKITKRGQNVTFRCDPISEHNRLYWYRQTLGQGPEFLTYFQNEAQLEKSRLLSDRFSAERPKGSFSTLEIQRTEQGDSAMYLCASSLATGYAEKLFFGSGTQLSVL.

V is TRBV6-6 and J is TRBJ1-1; D possibly corresponds to TRBD1 (6 bases). The germline V gene encodes CDR1 MNHNY and CDR2 SVGAGI (reference sequence). Trimming stripped 4 bases from V and 7 bases from J, with 19 bases between. The CDR3 is 15 residues long. CDR3 nucleotide sequence: TGTGCCAGCAGTTCCGCCCAAATACAGGGTTTTGAAGCTTTCTTT. It is translated as CASSSAQIQGFEAFF.

V gene TRBV4-2 combines with J gene TRBJ2-5; 11 bases are shared with TRBD2. J lost 3 bases, V lost 0 bases, and 6 bases had no gene match. Germline-derived CDR1 and CDR2 are LGHNA and YNFKEQ. The CDR3 spans 17 residues. CDR3: CASSQDPSGGIEETQYF. In DNA, the CDR3 is TGTGCCAGCAGCCAAGATCCTAGCGGGGGGATAGAAGAGACCCAGTACTTC.

The rearrangement links TRBV30 to TRBJ2-2, with TRBD1 matching 12 bases. CDR1 is GTSNPN, CDR2 SVGIG, per germline (reference sequence). V lost 6 bases and J lost 7; bases outside the gene matches: 9. The CDR3 length is 15 residues. Written as DNA, the CDR3 is TGTGCCTGTTCCGGGACAGGGGGCAAGGTCGGGGAGCTGTTTTTT. Its protein is CACSGTGGKVGELFF.